The 3 T cell receptor beta chains in this list originate from one sample, sequenced in a study of neoadjuvant anti-PD-1 for oral cavity cancer. Time point denoted: after neoadjuvant nivolumab, at surgical resection. TCRdb's table, derived via immunoSEQ multiplex PCR, lists solely in-frame clones and lacks some. This table holds about 13,000 clones, roughly two thirds found once. This specimen was PBMCs, taken after nivolumab (anti-PD-1) treatment. These receptors all come from a person aged 40 to 85 with oral cavity squamous cell carcinoma.

For the CDR3, the DNA is TGTGCCACCAGCAGAGATCGGGCTAGCGGGGTTACCTACAATGAGCAGTTCTTC. Translation: CATSRDRASGVTYNEQFF. The V gene is TRBV15, the J gene TRBJ2-1; 9 nucleotides agree with TRBD2. Germline V lookup: CDR1 LNHNV, CDR2 YYDKDF (reference sequence). The trim removed 0 bases at V and 2 bases at J, leaving 8 bases unmatched. The CDR3 is 18 residues long.

V usage is TRBV27 and J usage is TRBJ2-6; TRBD2 aligns across 10 bases. In germline, CDR1 is MNHEY, CDR2 SMNVEV (reference sequence). J gave up 0 bases and V 0 bases, and 5 bases lay outside the gene matches. This CDR3 contains 19 residues. The CDR3 protein is CASSLSPSGSFSGANVLTF. CDR3 DNA: TGTGCCAGCAGTTTATCTCCTAGCGGGAGTTTCTCTGGGGCCAACGTCCTGACTTTC.

A few counts support this clone. The chain employs TRBV30 and TRBJ1-5, with D possibly being TRBD1 (6 bases). The CDR3 has 15 residues. CDR1 and CDR2 from the germline V gene are GTSNPN and SVGIG (reference sequence). V lost 0 bases and J 0 bases, leaving 9 bases between the germline ends. CDR3 bases: TGTGCCTGGAGTGTGGGGGCCTATAGCAATCAGCCCCAGCATTTT. Protein product: CAWSVGAYSNQPQHF.